Listed below are T cell receptor beta chains from one sample, sequenced in a study of shared clonotypes between healthy human individuals. Using immunoSEQ multiplex PCR, the repertoire was profiled, and TCRdb retains in-frame clones only, with some absent. The sample records approximately 940,000 clones, around three quarters being singletons. Material: memory CD4+ T cells sorted from blood. The receptors were gathered from a man aged 18 to 29 in good health. Both conserved end residues are part of each CDR3. D genes are given only for firm matches. Some rows have no size entry. The others give once, few or many, or a class for an expanded clone.

j_call: TRBJ2-7; d_call: .; clone_size: .; v_call: TRBV11-2; cdr3_aa: CASSTSSEPTYEQYF; cdr3_nt: TGTGCCAGCAGCACTTCTTCCGAACCTACCTACGAGCAGTACTTC
j_call: TRBJ1-4; d_call: TRBD1; clone_size: .; v_call: TRBV18; cdr3_aa: CASSYRGRANEKLFF; cdr3_nt: TGTGCCAGCTCCTACAGGGGGCGAGCTAATGAAAAACTGTTTTTT
j_call: TRBJ2-7; d_call: .; clone_size: .; v_call: TRBV7-7; cdr3_aa: CAIKMDSGEQYF; cdr3_nt: TGTGCTATCAAAATGGATTCGGGCGAGCAGTACTTC
j_call: TRBJ2-6; d_call: TRBD1; clone_size: .; v_call: TRBV6-6; cdr3_aa: CASSDRGSGANVLTF; cdr3_nt: TGTGCCAGCAGTGACAGGGGCTCTGGGGCCAACGTCCTGACTTTC
j_call: TRBJ1-1; d_call: .; clone_size: .; v_call: TRBV5-1; cdr3_aa: CASSSLTGGNTEAFF; cdr3_nt: TGCGCCAGCAGCTCGCTGACAGGCGGTAACACTGAAGCTTTCTTT
j_call: TRBJ2-5; d_call: TRBD1; clone_size: .; v_call: TRBV5-4; cdr3_aa: CASSLAGGNLETQYF; cdr3_nt: TGTGCCTCGAGTCTGGCAGGGGGCAATTTAGAGACCCAGTACTTC
j_call: TRBJ1-6; d_call: .; clone_size: .; v_call: TRBV6-1; cdr3_aa: CASSLDIVLNSPLHF; cdr3_nt: TGTGCCAGCAGCCTAGATATCGTGCTGAATTCACCCCTCCACTTT
j_call: TRBJ2-3; d_call: .; clone_size: few; v_call: TRBV5-1; cdr3_aa: CASSDRDGATDTQYF; cdr3_nt: TGCGCCAGCAGCGACCGGGACGGAGCCACAGATACGCAGTATTTT
j_call: TRBJ2-4; d_call: TRBD2; clone_size: .; v_call: TRBV10-2; cdr3_aa: CASSESGEGNIQYF; cdr3_nt: TGCGCCAGCAGTGAGTCGGGGGAGGGGAACATTCAGTACTTC
j_call: TRBJ1-6; d_call: .; clone_size: .; v_call: TRBV25-1; cdr3_aa: CASSEGSYNSPLHF; cdr3_nt: TGTGCCAGCAGTGAAGGATCCTATAATTCACCCCTCCACTTT
j_call: TRBJ1-3; d_call: .; clone_size: .; v_call: TRBV19; cdr3_aa: CASSPGRRNTIYF; cdr3_nt: TGTGCCAGTAGTCCCGGACGGAGAAACACCATATATTTT
j_call: TRBJ2-3; d_call: TRBD1; clone_size: .; v_call: TRBV19; cdr3_aa: CASSMGGQGADTQYF; cdr3_nt: TGTGCCAGTAGTATGGGAGGACAGGGGGCCGATACGCAGTATTTT
j_call: TRBJ1-1; d_call: .; clone_size: .; v_call: TRBV19; cdr3_aa: CASSSEALNTEAFF; cdr3_nt: TGTGCCAGTAGTAGCGAGGCCCTGAACACTGAAGCTTTCTTT
j_call: TRBJ2-5; d_call: .; clone_size: once; v_call: TRBV5-1; cdr3_aa: CASSLGGREETQYF; cdr3_nt: TGCGCCAGCAGCTTGGGGGGCAGGGAAGAGACCCAGTACTTC
j_call: TRBJ1-5; d_call: TRBD1; clone_size: .; v_call: TRBV19; cdr3_aa: CASSMTGFQPQHF; cdr3_nt: TGTGCCAGTAGTATGACAGGGTTTCAGCCCCAGCATTTT
j_call: TRBJ2-1; d_call: .; clone_size: .; v_call: TRBV4-3; cdr3_aa: CASSPGSWGNEQFF; cdr3_nt: TGCGCCAGCAGCCCCGGGTCTTGGGGCAATGAGCAGTTCTTC
j_call: TRBJ2-7; d_call: TRBD1; clone_size: .; v_call: TRBV28; cdr3_aa: CASSLNPGQALVQYF; cdr3_nt: TGTGCCAGCAGTTTAAATCCGGGACAGGCCTTGGTGCAGTACTTC
j_call: TRBJ2-7; d_call: .; clone_size: .; v_call: TRBV5-4; cdr3_aa: CASSLGSPNEQYF; cdr3_nt: TGTGCCAGCAGCTTGGGGTCTCCAAACGAGCAGTACTTC
j_call: TRBJ2-7; d_call: .; clone_size: .; v_call: TRBV9; cdr3_aa: CASSSGSGSSYEQYF; cdr3_nt: TGTGCCAGCAGCTCCGGGAGCGGAAGCTCCTACGAGCAGTACTTC
j_call: TRBJ2-2; d_call: TRBD1; clone_size: few; v_call: TRBV29-1; cdr3_aa: CSVGKGGGGELFF; cdr3_nt: TGCAGCGTTGGTAAAGGGGGCGGCGGGGAGCTGTTTTTT
j_call: TRBJ1-1; d_call: .; clone_size: .; v_call: TRBV30; cdr3_aa: CAGRPGAWTEAFF; cdr3_nt: TGTGCCGGCCGACCGGGGGCTTGGACTGAAGCTTTCTTT
j_call: TRBJ1-1; d_call: .; clone_size: once; v_call: TRBV6-1; cdr3_aa: CASKAGGTEAFF; cdr3_nt: TGTGCCAGCAAAGCCGGTGGAACTGAAGCTTTCTTT
j_call: TRBJ2-3; d_call: .; clone_size: .; v_call: TRBV6-1; cdr3_aa: CASRALANIGDTQYF; cdr3_nt: TGTGCCAGCAGAGCACTAGCAAACATCGGAGATACGCAGTATTTT
j_call: TRBJ2-7; d_call: TRBD2; clone_size: .; v_call: TRBV4-3; cdr3_aa: CASSTQRGPYEQYF; cdr3_nt: TGCGCCAGCTCCACCCAGCGGGGACCCTACGAGCAGTACTTC
j_call: TRBJ1-3; d_call: .; clone_size: .; v_call: TRBV6-1; cdr3_aa: CASSFDLGNTIYF; cdr3_nt: TGTGCCAGCAGTTTTGACTTGGGAAACACCATATATTTT
j_call: TRBJ2-7; d_call: TRBD2; clone_size: .; v_call: TRBV18; cdr3_aa: CASTGKFFSSGSKEQGGQYF; cdr3_nt: TGTGCCAGCACCGGGAAATTCTTCTCTAGCGGGAGTAAAGAACAGGGAGGGCAGTACTTC
j_call: TRBJ2-5; d_call: TRBD2; clone_size: many; v_call: TRBV18; cdr3_aa: CASSREGTQYF; cdr3_nt: TGTGCCAGCTCCCGGGAGGGGACCCAGTACTTC
j_call: TRBJ2-5; d_call: .; clone_size: .; v_call: TRBV2; cdr3_aa: CASSDAGWGETQYF; cdr3_nt: TGTGCCAGCAGTGACGCAGGGTGGGGGGAGACCCAGTACTTC
j_call: TRBJ2-1; d_call: .; clone_size: .; v_call: TRBV6-5; cdr3_aa: CASSYRFGSYNEQFF; cdr3_nt: TGTGCCAGCAGCTACAGGTTCGGGTCCTACAATGAGCAGTTCTTC
j_call: TRBJ1-1; d_call: TRBD1; clone_size: few; v_call: TRBV4-1; cdr3_aa: CASRRQGGDEAFF; cdr3_nt: TGCGCCAGCAGAAGACAGGGAGGGGATGAAGCTTTCTTT
j_call: TRBJ2-3; d_call: .; clone_size: .; v_call: TRBV5-1; cdr3_aa: CASSPGLVADTQYF; cdr3_nt: TGCGCCAGCAGCCCCGGATTGGTCGCAGATACGCAGTATTTT
j_call: TRBJ2-5; d_call: .; clone_size: .; v_call: TRBV30; cdr3_aa: CAWNTGLGETQYF; cdr3_nt: TGTGCCTGGAATACAGGGCTCGGAGAGACCCAGTACTTC
j_call: TRBJ1-1; d_call: .; clone_size: once; v_call: TRBV5-1; cdr3_aa: CASSLDTGSTEAFF; cdr3_nt: TGCGCCAGCAGCTTGGATACGGGATCCACTGAAGCTTTCTTT
j_call: TRBJ1-1; d_call: .; clone_size: .; v_call: TRBV18; cdr3_aa: CASSSRGEAFF; cdr3_nt: TGTGCCAGCTCTTCTCGGGGGGAAGCTTTCTTT
j_call: TRBJ1-6; d_call: TRBD1; clone_size: .; v_call: TRBV19; cdr3_aa: CASSTGQGPHSPLHF; cdr3_nt: TGTGCCAGTAGTACAGGACAGGGGCCTCATTCACCCCTCCACTTT
j_call: TRBJ2-3; d_call: .; clone_size: once; v_call: TRBV19; cdr3_aa: CASKENLQRGTDTQYF; cdr3_nt: TGTGCCAGTAAGGAGAACCTCCAGAGGGGCACAGATACGCAGTATTTT
j_call: TRBJ1-5; d_call: .; clone_size: .; v_call: TRBV7-6; cdr3_aa: CASSLMAGGDQPQHF; cdr3_nt: TGTGCCAGCAGCTTGATGGCCGGTGGGGATCAGCCCCAGCATTTT
j_call: TRBJ1-2; d_call: TRBD1; clone_size: .; v_call: TRBV7-9; cdr3_aa: CASSTWAGGDYGYTF; cdr3_nt: TGTGCCAGCAGCACGTGGGCAGGGGGCGACTATGGCTACACCTTC
j_call: TRBJ1-1; d_call: TRBD1; clone_size: .; v_call: TRBV5-1; cdr3_aa: CASSLAGTGSNTEAFF; cdr3_nt: TGCGCCAGCAGCTTGGCCGGGACAGGGTCCAACACTGAAGCTTTCTTT
j_call: TRBJ2-7; d_call: .; clone_size: .; v_call: TRBV6-6; cdr3_aa: CASGGASYEQYF; cdr3_nt: TGTGCCAGCGGGGGCGCCAGCTACGAGCAGTACTTC
j_call: TRBJ1-1; d_call: TRBD1; clone_size: few; v_call: TRBV7-9; cdr3_aa: CASSPQGATEAFF; cdr3_nt: TGTGCCAGCAGCCCACAGGGGGCCACTGAAGCTTTCTTT
j_call: TRBJ2-1; d_call: TRBD2; clone_size: .; v_call: TRBV6-5; cdr3_aa: CASSYSAGAGDNEQFF; cdr3_nt: TGTGCCAGCAGTTACTCCGCCGGAGCGGGGGACAATGAGCAGTTCTTC
j_call: TRBJ2-1; d_call: TRBD1; clone_size: .; v_call: TRBV5-1; cdr3_aa: CASSDQGVYEQFF; cdr3_nt: TGCGCCAGCAGTGATCAGGGGGTCTACGAGCAGTTCTTC
j_call: TRBJ2-7; d_call: .; clone_size: once; v_call: TRBV30; cdr3_aa: CAWTIGERQSF; cdr3_nt: TGTGCCTGGACGATTGGAGAGAGGCAGTCCTTC
j_call: TRBJ1-4; d_call: .; clone_size: once; v_call: TRBV5-1; cdr3_aa: CASSPGTGVEKLFF; cdr3_nt: TGCGCCAGCAGCCCAGGGACCGGGGTTGAAAAACTGTTTTTT
j_call: TRBJ2-7; d_call: .; clone_size: .; v_call: TRBV7-7; cdr3_aa: CASSDSGSYEQYF; cdr3_nt: TGTGCTAGCAGCGATAGCGGCTCCTACGAGCAGTACTTC
j_call: TRBJ1-1; d_call: .; clone_size: .; v_call: TRBV4-2; cdr3_aa: CASSQVSTEAFF; cdr3_nt: TGTGCCAGCAGCCAAGTTTCCACTGAAGCTTTCTTT
j_call: TRBJ1-4; d_call: .; clone_size: .; v_call: TRBV18; cdr3_aa: CASSSQGIGEKLFF; cdr3_nt: TGTGCCAGCTCATCCCAGGGGATCGGTGAAAAACTGTTTTTT
j_call: TRBJ1-1; d_call: .; clone_size: .; v_call: TRBV6-1; cdr3_aa: CASRRDSGATEAFF; cdr3_nt: TGTGCCAGCAGAAGGGACTCCGGGGCAACTGAAGCTTTCTTT
j_call: TRBJ2-7; d_call: .; clone_size: few; v_call: TRBV5-1; cdr3_aa: CASSLGAYEQYF; cdr3_nt: TGCGCCAGCAGCTTGGGGGCCTACGAGCAGTACTTC
j_call: TRBJ1-2; d_call: .; clone_size: once; v_call: TRBV6-5; cdr3_aa: CASSYAGRRDNYGYTF; cdr3_nt: TGTGCCAGCAGTTACGCCGGAAGGAGGGACAACTATGGCTACACCTTC
j_call: TRBJ2-7; d_call: TRBD2; clone_size: .; v_call: TRBV7-2; cdr3_aa: CASSLAIAGGLSYEQYF; cdr3_nt: TGTGCCAGCAGCTTAGCGATAGCGGGAGGTCTGTCCTACGAGCAGTACTTC
j_call: TRBJ1-2; d_call: TRBD1; clone_size: .; v_call: TRBV19; cdr3_aa: CASSEQGAGYGYTF; cdr3_nt: TGTGCCAGTAGTGAACAGGGGGCAGGCTATGGCTACACCTTC
j_call: TRBJ2-7; d_call: .; clone_size: .; v_call: TRBV27; cdr3_aa: CASSSPGRNIYEQYF; cdr3_nt: TGTGCCAGCAGTTCCCCGGGACGGAACATCTACGAGCAGTACTTC
j_call: TRBJ1-1; d_call: .; clone_size: .; v_call: TRBV5-1; cdr3_aa: CASSLGGEQNTEAFF; cdr3_nt: TGCGCCAGCAGCTTGGGTGGGGAACAGAACACTGAAGCTTTCTTT